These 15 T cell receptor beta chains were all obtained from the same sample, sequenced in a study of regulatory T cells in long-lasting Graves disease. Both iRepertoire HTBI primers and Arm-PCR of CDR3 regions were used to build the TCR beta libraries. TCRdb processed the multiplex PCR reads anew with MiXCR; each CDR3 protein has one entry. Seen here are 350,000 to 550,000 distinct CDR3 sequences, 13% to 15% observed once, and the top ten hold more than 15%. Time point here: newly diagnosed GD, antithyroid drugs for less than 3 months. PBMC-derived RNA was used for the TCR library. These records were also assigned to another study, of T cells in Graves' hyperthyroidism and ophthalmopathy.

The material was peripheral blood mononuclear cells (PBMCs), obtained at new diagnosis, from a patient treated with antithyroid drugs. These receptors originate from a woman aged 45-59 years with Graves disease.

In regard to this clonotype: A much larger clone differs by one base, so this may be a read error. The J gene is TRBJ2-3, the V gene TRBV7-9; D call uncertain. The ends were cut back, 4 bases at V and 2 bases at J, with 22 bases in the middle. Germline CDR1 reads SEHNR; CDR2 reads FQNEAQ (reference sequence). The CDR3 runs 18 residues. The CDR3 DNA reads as TGTGCCAGCAGCTCATCCACCACCAATCCCCACGACACAGATACGCAGTATTTT. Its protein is CASSSSTTNPHDTDTQYF.

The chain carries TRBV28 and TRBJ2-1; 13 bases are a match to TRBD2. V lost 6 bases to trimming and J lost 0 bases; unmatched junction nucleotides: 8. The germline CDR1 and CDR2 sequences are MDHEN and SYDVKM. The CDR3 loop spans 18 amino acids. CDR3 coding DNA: TGTGCCAGCAGATCATCCGGGACTAGCGGGAACTCCTACAATGAGCAGTTCTTC. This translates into CASRSSGTSGNSYNEQFF.

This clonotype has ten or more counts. The CDR3 nucleotides are TGTGCCAGCAGCTTAGAGGGTTTTCGGGTCGACAATGAGCAGTTCTTC. Amino acids: CASSLEGFRVDNEQFF. V is TRBV7-9 and J is TRBJ2-1; D remains ambiguous. The CDR3 extends over 16 amino acids. The germline gives CDR1 SEHNR, CDR2 FQNEAQ (reference sequence). Trimming cost V 1 base and J 5 bases, with 15 bases left between them.

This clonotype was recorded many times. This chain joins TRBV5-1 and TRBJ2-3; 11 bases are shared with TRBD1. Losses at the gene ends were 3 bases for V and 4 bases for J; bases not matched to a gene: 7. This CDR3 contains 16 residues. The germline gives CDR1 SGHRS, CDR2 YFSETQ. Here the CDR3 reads CASSSTGTGGPDTQYF. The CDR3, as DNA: TGCGCCAGCAGCTCCACCGGGACAGGGGGACCAGATACGCAGTATTTT.

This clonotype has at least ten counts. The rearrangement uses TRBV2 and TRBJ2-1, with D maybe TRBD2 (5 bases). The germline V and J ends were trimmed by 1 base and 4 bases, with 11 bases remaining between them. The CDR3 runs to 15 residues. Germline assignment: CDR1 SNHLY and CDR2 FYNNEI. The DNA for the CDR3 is TGTGCCAGCAGTGAAGGAGGGATCGGATACAATGAGCAGTTCTTC. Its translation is CASSEGGIGYNEQFF.

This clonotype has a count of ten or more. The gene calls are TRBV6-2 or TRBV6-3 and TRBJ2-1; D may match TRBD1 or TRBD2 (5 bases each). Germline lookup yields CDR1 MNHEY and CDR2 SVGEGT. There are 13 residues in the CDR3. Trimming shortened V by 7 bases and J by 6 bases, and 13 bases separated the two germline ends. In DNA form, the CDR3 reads TGTGCCAGCATGGGTGTCGGGGCCAATGAGCAGTTCTTC. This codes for CASMGVGANEQFF.

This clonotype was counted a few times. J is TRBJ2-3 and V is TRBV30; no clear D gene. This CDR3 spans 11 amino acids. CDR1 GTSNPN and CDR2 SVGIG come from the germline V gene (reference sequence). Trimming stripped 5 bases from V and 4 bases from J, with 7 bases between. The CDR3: CAWAVSDTQYF. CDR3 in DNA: TGTGCCTGGGCGGTTTCAGATACGCAGTATTTT.

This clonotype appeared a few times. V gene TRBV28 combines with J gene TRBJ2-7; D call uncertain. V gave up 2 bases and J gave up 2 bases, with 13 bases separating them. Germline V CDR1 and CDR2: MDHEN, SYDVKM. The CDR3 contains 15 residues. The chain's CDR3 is CASSLTGRFTYEQYF. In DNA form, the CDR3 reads TGTGCCAGCAGTTTAACCGGCAGGTTTACCTACGAGCAGTACTTC.

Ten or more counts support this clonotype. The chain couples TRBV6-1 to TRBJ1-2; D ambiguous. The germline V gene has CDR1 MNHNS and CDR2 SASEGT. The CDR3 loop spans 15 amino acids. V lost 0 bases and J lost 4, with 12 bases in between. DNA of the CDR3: TGTGCCAGCAGTGAAGCCCCAGGACGGTTCTATGGCTACACCTTC. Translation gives CASSEAPGRFYGYTF.

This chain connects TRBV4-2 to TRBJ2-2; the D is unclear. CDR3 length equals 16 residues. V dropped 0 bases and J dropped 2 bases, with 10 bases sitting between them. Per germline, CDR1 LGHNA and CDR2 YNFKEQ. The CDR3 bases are TGTGCCAGCAGCCAAGATGACAACTTCAACACCGGGGAGCTGTTTTTT. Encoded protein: CASSQDDNFNTGELFF.

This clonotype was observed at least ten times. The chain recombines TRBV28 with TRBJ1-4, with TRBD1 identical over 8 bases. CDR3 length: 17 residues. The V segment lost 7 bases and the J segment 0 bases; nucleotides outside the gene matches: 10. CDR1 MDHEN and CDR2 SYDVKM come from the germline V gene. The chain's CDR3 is CASKGRTGLATNEKLFF. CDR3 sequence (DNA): TGTGCCAGCAAGGGGCGGACAGGGCTAGCAACTAATGAAAAACTGTTTTTT.

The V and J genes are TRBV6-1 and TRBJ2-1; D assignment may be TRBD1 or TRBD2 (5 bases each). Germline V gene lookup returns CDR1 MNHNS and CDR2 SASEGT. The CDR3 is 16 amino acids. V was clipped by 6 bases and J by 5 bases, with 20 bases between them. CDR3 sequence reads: CASRPRGGLADNEQFF. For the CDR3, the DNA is TGTGCCAGCAGGCCCCGGGGCGGCCTCGCGGACAATGAGCAGTTCTTC.

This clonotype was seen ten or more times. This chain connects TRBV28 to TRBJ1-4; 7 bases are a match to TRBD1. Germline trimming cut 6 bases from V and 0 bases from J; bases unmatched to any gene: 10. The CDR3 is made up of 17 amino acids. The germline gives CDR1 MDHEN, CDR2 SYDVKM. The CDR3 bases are TGTGCCAGCAGAAGGGACAGCGCCGTTGCAACTAATGAAAAACTGTTTTTT. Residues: CASRRDSAVATNEKLFF. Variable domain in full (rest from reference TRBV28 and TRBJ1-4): DVKVTQSSRYLVKRTGEKVFLECVQDMDHENMFWYRQDPGLGLRLIYFSYDVKMKEKGDIPEGYSVSREKKERFSLILESASTNQTSMYLCASRRDSAVATNEKLFFGSGTQLSVL.

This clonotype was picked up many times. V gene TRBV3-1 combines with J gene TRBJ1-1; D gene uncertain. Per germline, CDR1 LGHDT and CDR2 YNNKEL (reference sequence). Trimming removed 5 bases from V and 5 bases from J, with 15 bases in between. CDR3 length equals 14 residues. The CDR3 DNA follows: TGTGCCAGCAGCGTAAATCGGGAAGTGACTGAAGCTTTCTTT. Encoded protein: CASSVNREVTEAFF.

CDR3 region: CASSHAGDPLYEQYF. In DNA, the CDR3 is TGCGCCAGCAGCCACGCAGGGGACCCCCTCTACGAGCAGTACTTC. The V call is TRBV4-1, the J call TRBJ2-7; a possible D gene is TRBD1 (6 bases). Germline values: CDR1 MGHRA, CDR2 YSYEKL. This CDR3 comprises 15 residues. The ends were cut back, 3 bases at V and 3 bases at J, with 15 bases in the middle.